The sequence of this T cell receptor (beta chain) was determined in a study of HIV-infected patients and healthy controls. Overall study context: Total CDR3 counts per chain did not differ significantly between patients and controls. General study points: HLA types of the donors remained undetermined.

Alpha and beta constant-region primers primed reverse transcription of approximately 500 ng RNA. Separate chain-specific third strand synthesis with multiplexing indices produced the alpha and beta libraries. TCRdb recomputed calls from the 5' RACE reads with MiXCR, one row per CDR3 protein. Found here are about 14,000 distinct CDR3 sequences, about 12% of them singletons; the top ten hold approximately 39%. In this sample, this clonotype turned up many times. The antigen remains undetermined. Roughly three months, about 14 weeks, into antiretroviral therapy, follow-up blood was collected. No cell fractionation was done, so the repertoire covers all unsorted peripheral blood T cells. This specimen was blood, taken during antiretroviral therapy. The TCR originated in an adult with HIV infection. The donor label of this sample is uncertain.

CDR3 sequence: CASSLQLNNEQFF. The CDR3 nucleotides are TGCGCCAGCAGCTTGCAATTGAACAATGAGCAGTTCTTC. The V gene is TRBV5-1, the J gene TRBJ2-1, with no clear D. V was trimmed by 1 base and J by 5 bases, leaving 7 bases between them. CDR3 length: 13 residues. The germline V gene has CDR1 SGHRS and CDR2 YFSETQ.